This TCR beta chain originates from a study of shared clonotypes between healthy human individuals. With 4 bases clipped from V and 2 bases from J, the junction kept 8 bases outside the gene matches. The CDR3 covers 15 residues. The germline CDR1 and CDR2 sequences are SGHNT and YYREEE (reference sequence). Within Nashville, Tennessee resided all donors, each a Caucasian adult. The table lists this clone with a few counts. Each PCR replicate from the sorted subsets contained about 180 ng DNA, which is around 30,000 T cell genomes. Here immunoSEQ multiplex PCR was the method, and the copy in TCRdb shows in-frame clones only, minus some. The sample carries 2 million to 2.5 million clones, about 95% recorded once.

The TCR comes from a young man in good health. The genes are TRBV5-4 and TRBJ1-2; TRBD1 aligns across 7 bases. Sequenced: naive CD4+ T cells sorted from blood. This sample's subset: CD45RA+ positively selected. Written as DNA, the CDR3 is TGTGCCAGCAGCCGACAACTGACAGGGAACTATGGCTACACCTTC. This encodes CASSRQLTGNYGYTF.